Listed below are T cell receptor beta chains from one sample, sequenced in a study of T-cell reconstitution after alpha-beta-depleted transplantation in children. TCRdb called the PCR reads again in MiXCR, with one record for every CDR3 protein. The table has about 300,000 distinct CDR3 sequences, about 9.5% seen once; the top ten hold approximately 7%. Source: PBMCs, taken before TCRalphabeta/CD19-depleted stem cell transplant. The source is a boy under three years old with acute myeloid leukemia, due to receive a stem cell transplant. CDR3s include the opening cysteine and the closing phenylalanine or tryptophan. The D gene is left open where the match is weak.

cdr3_aa: CASSDTGTVIQPLHF; d_call: TRBD1; j_call: TRBJ1-6; v_call: TRBV5-1
cdr3_aa: CASSLEGSYEQYF; d_call: .; j_call: TRBJ2-7; v_call: TRBV5-1
cdr3_aa: CASTGQGIDEQYF; d_call: TRBD1; j_call: TRBJ2-7; v_call: TRBV28
cdr3_aa: CASIGARSSPLHF; d_call: .; j_call: TRBJ1-6; v_call: TRBV2
cdr3_aa: CASILGRARGQPQHF; d_call: .; j_call: TRBJ1-5; v_call: TRBV12-3/TRBV12-4
cdr3_aa: CAWSVSSGANVLTF; d_call: .; j_call: TRBJ2-6; v_call: TRBV30
cdr3_aa: CASSQRVGNEKLFF; d_call: .; j_call: TRBJ1-4; v_call: TRBV3-1
cdr3_aa: CATSRDRGPYEQYF; d_call: .; j_call: TRBJ2-7; v_call: TRBV15
cdr3_aa: CASSDRDGAYEQYF; d_call: .; j_call: TRBJ2-7; v_call: TRBV12-3/TRBV12-4
cdr3_aa: CASSKDRMRGGSETQYF; d_call: TRBD2; j_call: TRBJ2-5; v_call: TRBV3-1
cdr3_aa: CSASPGQGRMNTEAFF; d_call: TRBD1; j_call: TRBJ1-1; v_call: TRBV20-1
cdr3_aa: CSARVTSGRANTGELFF; d_call: TRBD2; j_call: TRBJ2-2; v_call: TRBV20-1
cdr3_aa: CASSLHGTSGGDEQFF; d_call: TRBD2; j_call: TRBJ2-1; v_call: TRBV9
cdr3_aa: CASSQLGFF; d_call: .; j_call: TRBJ2-1; v_call: TRBV7-2
cdr3_aa: CASSRDRANTGANVLTF; d_call: TRBD1; j_call: TRBJ2-6; v_call: TRBV19
cdr3_aa: CASSPGLAGGNEQFF; d_call: TRBD2; j_call: TRBJ2-1; v_call: TRBV5-1
cdr3_aa: CATSGRGANTGELFF; d_call: TRBD2; j_call: TRBJ2-2; v_call: TRBV24-1
cdr3_aa: CATSDAPVDEQFF; d_call: .; j_call: TRBJ2-1; v_call: TRBV24-1
cdr3_aa: CASSQELADSYEQYF; d_call: .; j_call: TRBJ2-7; v_call: TRBV4-3
cdr3_aa: CASSSQGFKGQFF; d_call: .; j_call: TRBJ2-1; v_call: TRBV9
cdr3_aa: CSVDEQGRETQYF; d_call: .; j_call: TRBJ2-5; v_call: TRBV29-1
cdr3_aa: CASGLARIGVPGNTIYF; d_call: .; j_call: TRBJ1-3; v_call: TRBV12-5
cdr3_aa: CASSIPGTGVYNEQFF; d_call: TRBD1; j_call: TRBJ2-1; v_call: TRBV19
cdr3_aa: CASSPRQGLNTEAFF; d_call: .; j_call: TRBJ1-1; v_call: TRBV7-9
cdr3_aa: CASSFWSGNTIYF; d_call: .; j_call: TRBJ1-3; v_call: TRBV28
cdr3_aa: CASSSQGSSGQPQHF; d_call: .; j_call: TRBJ1-5; v_call: TRBV6-5
cdr3_aa: CASSLVYSTDTQYF; d_call: .; j_call: TRBJ2-3; v_call: TRBV5-1
cdr3_aa: CASSRTVADEQFF; d_call: .; j_call: TRBJ2-1; v_call: TRBV4-3
cdr3_aa: CASSPQGVKTEAFF; d_call: .; j_call: TRBJ1-1; v_call: TRBV18
cdr3_aa: CSARDRRQSSYEQYF; d_call: .; j_call: TRBJ2-7; v_call: TRBV20-1
cdr3_aa: CASSRRQALYTDTQYF; d_call: .; j_call: TRBJ2-3; v_call: TRBV27
cdr3_aa: CASSQDSGGTGELFF; d_call: TRBD1; j_call: TRBJ2-2; v_call: TRBV4-2
cdr3_aa: CASSYPPVRGLNYEQYF; d_call: .; j_call: TRBJ2-7; v_call: TRBV6-5